The present entry profiles one T cell receptor (beta chain) with its context. Its antigen remains unknown. This sample is drawn from a study of beta chain features in type 1 diabetes. The study's findings and limits: Type 1 diabetes patients had VDJ junctions that carried fewer insertions and more deletions. Within patients, naive, central memory and Treg TCRB repertoires seemed more similar than within healthy donors.

Sequenced material consisted of expressed TCRB transcripts (all of the isolated RNA was reverse transcribed). The table came from immunoSEQ multiplex PCR; TCRdb's copy has only in-frame clones and leaves some out. The sample consists of hundreds of thousands of clones, over 10% of them appearing once. This CDR3 spans 14 amino acids. The V and J ends lost 5 bases and 6 bases respectively, with 16 bases between them. CDR1 is MDHEN, CDR2 SYDVKM, per germline. V and J are TRBV28 and TRBJ1-1, with D uncertain. The receptor was isolated from a man between 18 and 35 years old in good health. Sequencing used naive CD4+ T cells from blood. The CDR3 coding sequence is TGTGCCAGCAGTCTACGACACGCGGGTTCTGAAGCTTTCTTT. This codes for CASSLRHAGSEAFF.